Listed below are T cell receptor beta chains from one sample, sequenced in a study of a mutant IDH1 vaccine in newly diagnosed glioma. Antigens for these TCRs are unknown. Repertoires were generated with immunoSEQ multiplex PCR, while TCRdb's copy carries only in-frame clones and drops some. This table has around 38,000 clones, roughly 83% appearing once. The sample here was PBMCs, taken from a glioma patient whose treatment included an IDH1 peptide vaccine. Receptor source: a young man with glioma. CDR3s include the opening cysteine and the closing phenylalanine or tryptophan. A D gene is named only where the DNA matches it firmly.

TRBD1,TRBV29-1,CSVAGTGSSYNEQFF
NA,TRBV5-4,CASSQAAGNTGELFF
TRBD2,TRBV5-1,CASSFGLAGGPGEQFF
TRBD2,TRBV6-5,CASSSGTSGEREQYF
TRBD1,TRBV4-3,CASSQTGGSGANVLTF
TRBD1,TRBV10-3,CAISQQDRVNEQFF
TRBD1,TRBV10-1,CASSESRTGDYEQYF
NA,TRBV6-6,CASSGLQETQYF
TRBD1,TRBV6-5,CASSYRRTGRGYTF
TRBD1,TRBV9,CASTPASGTGGFSPLHF
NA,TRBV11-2,CASSLSGTYSYEQYF
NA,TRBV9,CASSDSPRRPNTGELFF
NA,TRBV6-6,CASSSSGTEAFF
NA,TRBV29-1,CSVRQLNTGELFF
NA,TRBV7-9,CASSLVYRYEQYF
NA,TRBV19,CASSISRGTGELFF
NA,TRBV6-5,CASMRGMNTEAFF
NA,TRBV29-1,CSVEGLVSDEQFF
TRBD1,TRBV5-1,CASSGTATNEKLFF
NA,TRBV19,CASSLGGRKDYEQYF
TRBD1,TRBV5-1,CASSLGTGLDYGYTF
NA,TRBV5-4,CASSVDQETQYF
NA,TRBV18,CASSPSSSYEQYF
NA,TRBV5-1,CASRPSEAEAFF
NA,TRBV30,CAWSDRLAGNTIYF
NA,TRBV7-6,CASSWGVRGTGANVLTF
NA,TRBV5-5,CASSFFPGTESSNQPQHF
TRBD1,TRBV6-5,CASRQGQAFTEAFF
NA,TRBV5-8,CASSLDGSPSWAQHF
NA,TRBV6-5,CASSWNTGELFF